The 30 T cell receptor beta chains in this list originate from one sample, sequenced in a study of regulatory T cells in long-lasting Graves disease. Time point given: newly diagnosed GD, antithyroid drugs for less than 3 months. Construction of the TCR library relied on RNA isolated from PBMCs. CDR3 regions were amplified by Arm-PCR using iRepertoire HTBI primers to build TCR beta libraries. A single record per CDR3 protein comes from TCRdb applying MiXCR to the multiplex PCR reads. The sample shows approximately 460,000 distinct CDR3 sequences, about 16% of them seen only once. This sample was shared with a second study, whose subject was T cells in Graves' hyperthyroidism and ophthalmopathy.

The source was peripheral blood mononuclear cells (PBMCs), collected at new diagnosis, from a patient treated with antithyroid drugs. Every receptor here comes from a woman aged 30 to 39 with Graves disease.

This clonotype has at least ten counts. CDR3 DNA sequence: TGCGCCAGCAGCCCCGACAGGGTGGGTGAAGCTTTCTTT. Protein: CASSPDRVGEAFF. This sequence joins TRBV5-1 and TRBJ1-1, with 7 positions matching TRBD1. Per germline, CDR1 SGHRS and CDR2 YFSETQ. This CDR3 has 13 residues. V lost 4 bases to trimming and J lost 7 bases; unmatched junction nucleotides: 7.

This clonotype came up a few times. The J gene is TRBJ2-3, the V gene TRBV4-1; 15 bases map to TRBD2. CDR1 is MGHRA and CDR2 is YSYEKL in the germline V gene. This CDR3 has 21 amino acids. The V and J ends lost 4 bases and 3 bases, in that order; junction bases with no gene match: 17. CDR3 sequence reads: CASSPKPGLAGGGIRTDTQYF. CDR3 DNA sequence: TGCGCCAGCAGCCCTAAACCGGGACTAGCGGGAGGTGGTATCCGGACAGATACGCAGTATTTT.

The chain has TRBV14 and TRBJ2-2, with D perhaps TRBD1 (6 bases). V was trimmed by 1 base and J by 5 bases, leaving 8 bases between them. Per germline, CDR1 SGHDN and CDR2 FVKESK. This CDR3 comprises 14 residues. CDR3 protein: CASSQVRGTGELFF. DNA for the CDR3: TGTGCCAGCAGCCAAGTAAGGGGGACCGGGGAGCTGTTTTTT.

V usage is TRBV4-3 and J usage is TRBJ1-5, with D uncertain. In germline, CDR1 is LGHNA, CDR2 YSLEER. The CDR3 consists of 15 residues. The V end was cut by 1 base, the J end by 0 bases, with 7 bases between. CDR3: CASSQGRHSNQPQHF. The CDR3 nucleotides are TGCGCCAGCAGCCAAGGACGGCATAGCAATCAGCCCCAGCATTTT.

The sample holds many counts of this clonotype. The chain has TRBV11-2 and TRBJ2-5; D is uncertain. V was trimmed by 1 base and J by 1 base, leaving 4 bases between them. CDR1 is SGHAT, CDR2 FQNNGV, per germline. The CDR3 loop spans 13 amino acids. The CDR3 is CASSLAVQETQYF. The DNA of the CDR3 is TGTGCCAGCAGCTTAGCAGTCCAAGAGACCCAGTACTTC.

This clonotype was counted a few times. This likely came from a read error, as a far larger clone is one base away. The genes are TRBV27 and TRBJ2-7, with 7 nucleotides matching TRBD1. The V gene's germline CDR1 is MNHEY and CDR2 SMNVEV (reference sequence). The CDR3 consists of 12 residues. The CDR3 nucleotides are TGTGTCAGCAGTTTGACAGGGTACGAGCAGTACTTC. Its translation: CVSSLTGYEQYF.

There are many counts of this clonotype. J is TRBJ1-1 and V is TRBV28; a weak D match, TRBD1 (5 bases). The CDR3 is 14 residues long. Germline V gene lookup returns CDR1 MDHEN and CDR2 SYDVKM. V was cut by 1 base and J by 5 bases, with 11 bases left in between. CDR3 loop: CASSLFTGRTEAFF. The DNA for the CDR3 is TGTGCCAGCAGTTTATTTACAGGTAGAACTGAAGCTTTCTTT.

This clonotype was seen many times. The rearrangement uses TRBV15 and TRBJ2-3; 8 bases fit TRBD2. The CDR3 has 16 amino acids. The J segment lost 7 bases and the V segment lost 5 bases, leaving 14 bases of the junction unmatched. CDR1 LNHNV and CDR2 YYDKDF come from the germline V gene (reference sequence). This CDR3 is CATSEARGGAVNTQYF. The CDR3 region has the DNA TGTGCCACCAGCGAGGCTCGGGGGGGTGCGGTAAATACGCAGTATTTT.

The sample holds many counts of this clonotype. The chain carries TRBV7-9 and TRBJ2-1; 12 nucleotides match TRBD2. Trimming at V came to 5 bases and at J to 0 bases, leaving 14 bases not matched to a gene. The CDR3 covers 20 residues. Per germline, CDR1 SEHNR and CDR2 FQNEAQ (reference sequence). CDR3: CASSSPRTSGTYNSYNEQFF. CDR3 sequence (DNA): TGTGCCAGCAGCAGCCCCCGGACTAGCGGGACGTATAACTCCTACAATGAGCAGTTCTTC.

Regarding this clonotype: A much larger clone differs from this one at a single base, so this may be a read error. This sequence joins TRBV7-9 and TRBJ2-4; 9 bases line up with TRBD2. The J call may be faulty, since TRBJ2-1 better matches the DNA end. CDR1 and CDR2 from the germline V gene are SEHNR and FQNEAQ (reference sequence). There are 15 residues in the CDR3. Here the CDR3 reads CASSPREGLYNGQFF. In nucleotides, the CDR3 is TGCGCCAGCAGCCCGCGGGAGGGCCTCTACAATGGGCAGTTCTTC.

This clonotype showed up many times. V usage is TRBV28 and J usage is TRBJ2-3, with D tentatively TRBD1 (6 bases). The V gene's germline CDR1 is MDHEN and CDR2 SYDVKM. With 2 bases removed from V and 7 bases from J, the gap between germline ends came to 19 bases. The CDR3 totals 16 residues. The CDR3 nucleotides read TGTGCCAGCAGTTTAAGGCAGGGGCGTGATGTGAATACGCAGTATTTT. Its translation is CASSLRQGRDVNTQYF. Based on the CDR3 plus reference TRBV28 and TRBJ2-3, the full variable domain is DVKVTQSSRYLVKRTGEKVFLECVQDMDHENMFWYRQDPGLGLRLIYFSYDVKMKEKGDIPEGYSVSREKKERFSLILESASTNQTSMYLCASSLRQGRDVNTQYFGPGTRLTVL.

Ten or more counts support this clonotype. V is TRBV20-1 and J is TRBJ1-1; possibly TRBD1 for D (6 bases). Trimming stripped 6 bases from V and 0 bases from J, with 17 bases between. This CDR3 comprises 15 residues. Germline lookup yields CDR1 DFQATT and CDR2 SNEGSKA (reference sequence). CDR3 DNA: TGCAGTGCCCTAGCCCGACAGGTCATGAACACTGAAGCTTTCTTT. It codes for CSALARQVMNTEAFF.

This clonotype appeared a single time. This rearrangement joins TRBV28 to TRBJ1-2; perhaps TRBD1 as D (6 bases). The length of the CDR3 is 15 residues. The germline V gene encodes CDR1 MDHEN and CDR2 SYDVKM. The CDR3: CGSGAEKYENYGYTF. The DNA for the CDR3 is TGTGGGTCAGGGGCCGAGAAATACGAGAACTATGGCTACACCTTC.

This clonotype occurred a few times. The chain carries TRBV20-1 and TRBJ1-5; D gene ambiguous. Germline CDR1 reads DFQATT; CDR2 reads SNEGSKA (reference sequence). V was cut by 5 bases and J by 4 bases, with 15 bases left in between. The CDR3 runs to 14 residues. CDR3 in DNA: TGCAGTGCTGTAAGGTACCAGTTTAATCAGCCCCAGCATTTT. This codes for CSAVRYQFNQPQHF.

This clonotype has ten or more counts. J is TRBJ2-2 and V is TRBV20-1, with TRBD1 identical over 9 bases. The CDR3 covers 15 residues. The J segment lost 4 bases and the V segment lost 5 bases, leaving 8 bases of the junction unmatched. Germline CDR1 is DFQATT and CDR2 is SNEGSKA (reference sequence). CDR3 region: CSAPRRDRVTGELFF. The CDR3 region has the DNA TGCAGTGCTCCGCGCCGGGACAGGGTCACCGGGGAGCTGTTTTTT.

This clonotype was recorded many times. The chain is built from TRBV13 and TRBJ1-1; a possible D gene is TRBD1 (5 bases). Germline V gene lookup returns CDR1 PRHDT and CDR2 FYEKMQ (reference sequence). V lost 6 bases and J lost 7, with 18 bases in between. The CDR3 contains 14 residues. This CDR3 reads CASRITGGRSEAFF. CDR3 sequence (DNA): TGTGCCAGCAGAATCACGGGGGGAAGGAGTGAAGCTTTCTTT.

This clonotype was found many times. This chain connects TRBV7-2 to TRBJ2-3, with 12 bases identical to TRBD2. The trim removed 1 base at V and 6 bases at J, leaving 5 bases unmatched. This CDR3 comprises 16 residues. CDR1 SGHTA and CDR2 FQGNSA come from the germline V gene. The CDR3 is CASSLGLAGVSDTQYF. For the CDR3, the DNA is TGTGCCAGCAGCTTAGGACTAGCGGGAGTCTCTGATACGCAGTATTTT.

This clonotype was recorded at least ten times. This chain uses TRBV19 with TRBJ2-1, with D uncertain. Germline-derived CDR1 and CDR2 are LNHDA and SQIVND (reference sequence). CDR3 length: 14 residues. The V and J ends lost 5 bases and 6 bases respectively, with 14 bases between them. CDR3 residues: CASSPPGHANEQFF. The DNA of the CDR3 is TGTGCCAGTAGTCCCCCGGGCCATGCCAATGAGCAGTTCTTC. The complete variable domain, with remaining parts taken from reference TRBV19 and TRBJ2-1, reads DGGITQSPKYLFRKEGQNVTLSCEQNLNHDAMYWYRQDPGQGLRLIYYSQIVNDFQKGDIAEGYSVSREKKESFPLTVTSAQKNPTAFYLCASSPPGHANEQFFGPGTRLTVL.

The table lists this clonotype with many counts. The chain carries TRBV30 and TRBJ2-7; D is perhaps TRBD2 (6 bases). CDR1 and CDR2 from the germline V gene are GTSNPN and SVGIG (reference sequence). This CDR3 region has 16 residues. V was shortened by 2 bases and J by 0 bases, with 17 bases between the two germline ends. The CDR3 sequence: CAWSSPLTSPSYEQYF. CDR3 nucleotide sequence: TGTGCCTGGAGTTCTCCCCTAACTAGCCCCTCCTACGAGCAGTACTTC.

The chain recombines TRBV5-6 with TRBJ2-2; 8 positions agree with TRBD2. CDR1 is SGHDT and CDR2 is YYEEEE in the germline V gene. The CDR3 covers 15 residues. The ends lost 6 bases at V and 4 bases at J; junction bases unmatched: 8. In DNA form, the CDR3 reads TGTGCCAGCAACAATGTAGCGGGGACCACCGGGGAGCTGTTTTTT. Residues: CASNNVAGTTGELFF.

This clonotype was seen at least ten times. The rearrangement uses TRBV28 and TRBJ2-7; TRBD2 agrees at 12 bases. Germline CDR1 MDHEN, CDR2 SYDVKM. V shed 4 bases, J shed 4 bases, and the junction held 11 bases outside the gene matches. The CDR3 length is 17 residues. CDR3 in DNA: TGTGCCAGCAGTTCCGACCCCGGACTAGCGGGACTTTACGAGCAGTACTTC. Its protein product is CASSSDPGLAGLYEQYF.

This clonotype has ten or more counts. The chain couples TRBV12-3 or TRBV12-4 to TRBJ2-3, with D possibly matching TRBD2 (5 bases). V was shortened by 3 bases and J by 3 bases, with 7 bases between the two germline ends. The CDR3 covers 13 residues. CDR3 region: CASSFDYTDTQYF. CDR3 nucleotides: TGTGCCAGCAGTTTTGACTATACAGATACGCAGTATTTT.

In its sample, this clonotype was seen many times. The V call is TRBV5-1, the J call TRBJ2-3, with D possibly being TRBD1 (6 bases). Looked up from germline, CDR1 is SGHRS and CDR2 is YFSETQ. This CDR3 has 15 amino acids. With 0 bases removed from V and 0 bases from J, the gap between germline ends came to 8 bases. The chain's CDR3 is CASSLVDRSTDTQYF. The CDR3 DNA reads TGCGCCAGCAGCTTGGTGGACAGAAGCACAGATACGCAGTATTTT. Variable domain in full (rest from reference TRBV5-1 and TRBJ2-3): KAGVTQTPRYLIKTRGQQVTLSCSPISGHRSVSWYQQTPGQGLQFLFEYFSETQRNKGNFPGRFSGRQFSNSRSEMNVSTLELGDSALYLCASSLVDRSTDTQYFGPGTRLTVL.

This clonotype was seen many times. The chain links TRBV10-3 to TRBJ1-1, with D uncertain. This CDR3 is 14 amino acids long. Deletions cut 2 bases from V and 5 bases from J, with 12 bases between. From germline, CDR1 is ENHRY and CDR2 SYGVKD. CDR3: CAISEKDAVTEAFF. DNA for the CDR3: TGTGCCATCAGTGAGAAGGACGCGGTAACTGAAGCTTTCTTT.

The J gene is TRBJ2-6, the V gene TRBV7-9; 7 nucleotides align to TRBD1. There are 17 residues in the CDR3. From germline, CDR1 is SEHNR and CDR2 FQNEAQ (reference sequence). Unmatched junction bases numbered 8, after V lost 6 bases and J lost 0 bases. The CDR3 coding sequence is TGTGCCAGCAGTCCGGGACAGCTCCTCTCTGGGGCCAACGTCCTGACTTTC. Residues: CASSPGQLLSGANVLTF.

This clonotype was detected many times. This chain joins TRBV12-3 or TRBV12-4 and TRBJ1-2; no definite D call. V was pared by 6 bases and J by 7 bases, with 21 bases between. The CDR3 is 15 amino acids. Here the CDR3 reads CASRPVRLDTTGYTF. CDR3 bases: TGTGCCAGCAGGCCGGTGAGATTAGACACGACTGGCTACACCTTC.

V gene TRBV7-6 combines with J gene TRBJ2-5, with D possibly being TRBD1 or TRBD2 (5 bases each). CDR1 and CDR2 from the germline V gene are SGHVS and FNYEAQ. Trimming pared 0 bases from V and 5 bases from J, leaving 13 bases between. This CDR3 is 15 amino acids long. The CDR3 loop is CASSLARAGGETQYF. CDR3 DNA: TGTGCCAGCAGCTTAGCCAGGGCGGGCGGCGAGACCCAGTACTTC.

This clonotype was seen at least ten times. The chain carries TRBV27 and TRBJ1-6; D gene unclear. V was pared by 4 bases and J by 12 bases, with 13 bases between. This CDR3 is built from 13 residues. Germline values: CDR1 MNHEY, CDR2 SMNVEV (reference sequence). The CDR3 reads CASSWTEKGPLHF. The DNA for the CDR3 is TGTGCCAGCAGTTGGACGGAGAAGGGACCCCTCCACTTT.

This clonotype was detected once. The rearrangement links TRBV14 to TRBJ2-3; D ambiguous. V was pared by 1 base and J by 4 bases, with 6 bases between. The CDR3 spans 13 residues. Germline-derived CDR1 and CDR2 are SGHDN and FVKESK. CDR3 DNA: TGTGCCAGCAGCCAAGCTTGGGCAGATACGCAGTATTTT. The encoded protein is CASSQAWADTQYF.

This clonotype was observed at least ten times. In nucleotides, the CDR3 is TGTGCCAGCAGCGCCATCAGGTCTAGCAGGTTTTACAATGAGCAGTTCTTC. Protein: CASSAIRSSRFYNEQFF. This chain uses TRBV28 with TRBJ2-1; a weak D match, TRBD2 (5 bases). Germline CDR1 is MDHEN and CDR2 is SYDVKM. Deletions cut 6 bases from V and 4 bases from J, with 22 bases between. This CDR3 is built from 17 residues.